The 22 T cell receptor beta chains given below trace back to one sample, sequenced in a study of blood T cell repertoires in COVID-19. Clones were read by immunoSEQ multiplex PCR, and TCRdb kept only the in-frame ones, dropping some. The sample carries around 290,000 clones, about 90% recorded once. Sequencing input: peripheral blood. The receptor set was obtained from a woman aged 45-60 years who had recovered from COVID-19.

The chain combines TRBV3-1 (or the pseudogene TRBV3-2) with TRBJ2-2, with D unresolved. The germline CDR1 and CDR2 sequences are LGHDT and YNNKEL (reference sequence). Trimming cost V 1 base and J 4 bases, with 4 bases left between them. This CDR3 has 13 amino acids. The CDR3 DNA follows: TGTGCCAGCAGCCAAGTCCTCACCGGGGAGCTGTTTTTT. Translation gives CASSQVLTGELFF.

The CDR3 DNA reads as TGTGCCACCCTCGAGGACAGGGGAGGTGGCAGCAATCAGCCCCAGCATTTT. Translation gives CATLEDRGGGSNQPQHF. The V and J genes are TRBV24-1 and TRBJ1-5; 9 nucleotides match TRBD1. In germline, CDR1 is KGHDR, CDR2 SFDVKD. Trimming took 9 bases from V and 1 from J; bases not matched to a gene: 12. The CDR3 consists of 17 residues.

The DNA of the CDR3 is TGTGCCAGCAGCTTGCGGACAGGGAATAATGAGCAGTTCTTC. As protein: CASSLRTGNNEQFF. This sequence joins TRBV7-2 and TRBJ2-1, with TRBD1 matching over 8 bases. The V gene's germline CDR1 is SGHTA and CDR2 FQGNSA. The V gene end was trimmed by 3 bases and the J gene end by 7 bases; junction bases not matched to a gene: 5. CDR3 length equals 14 residues.

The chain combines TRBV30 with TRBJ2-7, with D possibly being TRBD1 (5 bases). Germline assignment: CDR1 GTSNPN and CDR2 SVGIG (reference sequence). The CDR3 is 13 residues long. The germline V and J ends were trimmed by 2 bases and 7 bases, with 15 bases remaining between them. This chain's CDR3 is CAWSSRVNGEQYF. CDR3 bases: TGTGCCTGGAGTAGCAGGGTGAACGGAGAGCAGTACTTC.

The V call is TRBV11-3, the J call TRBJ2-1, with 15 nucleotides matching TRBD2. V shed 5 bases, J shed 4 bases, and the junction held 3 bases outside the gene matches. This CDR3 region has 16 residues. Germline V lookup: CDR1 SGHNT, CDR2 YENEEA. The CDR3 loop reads CASSLGTSGRYNEQFF. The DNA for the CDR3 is TGTGCCAGCAGCCTAGGGACTAGCGGGAGGTACAATGAGCAGTTCTTC.

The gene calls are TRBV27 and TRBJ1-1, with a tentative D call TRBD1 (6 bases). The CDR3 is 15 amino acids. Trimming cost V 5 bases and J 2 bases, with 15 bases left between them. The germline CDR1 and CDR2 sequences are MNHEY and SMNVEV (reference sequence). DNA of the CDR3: TGTGCCAGCAGTCCTCACAGGGCCCCTAACACTGAAGCTTTCTTT. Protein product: CASSPHRAPNTEAFF.

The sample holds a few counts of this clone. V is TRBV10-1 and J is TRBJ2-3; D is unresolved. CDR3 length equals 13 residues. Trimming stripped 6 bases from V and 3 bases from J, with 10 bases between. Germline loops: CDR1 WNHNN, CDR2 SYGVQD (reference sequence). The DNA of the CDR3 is TGCGCCAGCAGCACTACTGAAACAGATACGCAGTATTTT. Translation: CASSTTETDTQYF.

CDR3 in amino acids: CASSLGLFPATQYF. The CDR3 coding sequence is TGTGCCAGCAGCCTCGGACTGTTTCCCGCGACCCAGTACTTC. The V and J genes are TRBV7-2 and TRBJ2-5; D is perhaps TRBD2 (5 bases). Germline V gene sequence: CDR1 SGHTA, CDR2 FQGNSA. V shed 5 bases and J shed 7 bases, with 17 bases lying between them. The CDR3 has 14 amino acids.

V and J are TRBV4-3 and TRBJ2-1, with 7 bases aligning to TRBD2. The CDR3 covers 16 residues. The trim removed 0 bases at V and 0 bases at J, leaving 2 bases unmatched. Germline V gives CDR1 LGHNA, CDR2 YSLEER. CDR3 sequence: CASSQEGGYSYNEQFF. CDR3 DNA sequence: TGCGCCAGCAGCCAAGAGGGGGGGTACTCCTACAATGAGCAGTTCTTC.

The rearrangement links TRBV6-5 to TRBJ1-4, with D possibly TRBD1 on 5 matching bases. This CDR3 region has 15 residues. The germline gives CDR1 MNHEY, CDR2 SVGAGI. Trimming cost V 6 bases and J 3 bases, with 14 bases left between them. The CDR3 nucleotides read TGTGCCAGCAGCTTGGGGCACTTCTCTAATGAAAAACTGTTTTTT. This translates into CASSLGHFSNEKLFF.

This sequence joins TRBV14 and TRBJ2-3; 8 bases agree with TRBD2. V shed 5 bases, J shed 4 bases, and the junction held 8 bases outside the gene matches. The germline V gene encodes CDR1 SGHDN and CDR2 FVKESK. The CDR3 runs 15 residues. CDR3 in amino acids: CASSWSGGLADTQYF. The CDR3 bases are TGTGCCAGCAGCTGGTCGGGGGGGCTAGCAGATACGCAGTATTTT.

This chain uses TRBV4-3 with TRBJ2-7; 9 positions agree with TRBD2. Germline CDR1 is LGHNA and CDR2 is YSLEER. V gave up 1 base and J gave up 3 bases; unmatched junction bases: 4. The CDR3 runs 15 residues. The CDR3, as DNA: TGCGCCAGCAGCCAAGTAGCGGGAGAGAGCTACGAGCAGTACTTC. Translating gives CASSQVAGESYEQYF.

The CDR3 here is CASSVPGGLIGEQFF. As DNA, the CDR3 is TGTGCCAGCAGTGTTCCGGGGGGGCTTATTGGTGAGCAGTTCTTC. V gene TRBV2 combines with J gene TRBJ2-1, with 8 bases lining up with TRBD2. CDR3 size: 15 residues. The J segment lost 9 bases and the V segment lost 4 bases, leaving 11 bases of the junction unmatched. Per the germline V gene, CDR1 is SNHLY and CDR2 is FYNNEI.

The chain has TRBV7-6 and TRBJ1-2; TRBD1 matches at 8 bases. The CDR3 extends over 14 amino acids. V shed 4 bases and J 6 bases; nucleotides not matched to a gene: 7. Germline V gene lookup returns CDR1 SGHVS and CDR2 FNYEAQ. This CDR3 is CASSSRTGRNGYTF. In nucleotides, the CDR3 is TGTGCCAGCAGCTCGAGGACAGGGAGAAATGGCTACACCTTC.

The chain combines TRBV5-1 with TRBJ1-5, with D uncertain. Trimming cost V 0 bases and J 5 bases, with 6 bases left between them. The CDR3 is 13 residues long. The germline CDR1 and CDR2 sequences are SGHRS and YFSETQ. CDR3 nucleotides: TGCGCCAGCAGCTTGGATGCGGATCAGCCCCAGCATTTT. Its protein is CASSLDADQPQHF.

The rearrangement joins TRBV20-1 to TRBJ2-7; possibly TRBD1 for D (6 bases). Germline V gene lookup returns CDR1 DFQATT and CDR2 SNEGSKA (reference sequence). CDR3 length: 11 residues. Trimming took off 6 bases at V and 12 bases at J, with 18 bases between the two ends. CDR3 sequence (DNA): TGCAGTGCGGGACCGGGACAAGCTGTGTACTTC. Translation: CSAGPGQAVYF.

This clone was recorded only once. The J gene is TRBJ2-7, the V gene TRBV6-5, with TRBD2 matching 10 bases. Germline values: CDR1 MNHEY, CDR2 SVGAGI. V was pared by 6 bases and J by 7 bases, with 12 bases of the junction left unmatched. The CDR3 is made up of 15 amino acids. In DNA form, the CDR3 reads TGTGCCAGCAGGAAGGCCGGACTAGCGGAAGAGGAGCAGTACTTC. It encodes CASRKAGLAEEEQYF.

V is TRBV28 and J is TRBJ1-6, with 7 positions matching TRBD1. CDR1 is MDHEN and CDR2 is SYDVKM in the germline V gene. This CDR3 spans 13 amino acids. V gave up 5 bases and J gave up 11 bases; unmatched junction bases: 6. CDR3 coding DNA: TGTGCCAGCAGTATGGACAGGATGACACCCCTCCACTTT. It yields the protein CASSMDRMTPLHF.

The CDR3 region has the DNA TGTGCCAGCAGCTTAGGGTCAGGGAGGAATTCACCCCTCCACTTT. The encoded protein is CASSLGSGRNSPLHF. This rearrangement joins TRBV7-2 to TRBJ1-6; D is possibly TRBD1 (5 bases). Trimming took 1 base from V and 7 from J, leaving 11 bases between them. Looked up from germline, CDR1 is SGHTA and CDR2 is FQGNSA. The CDR3 covers 15 residues.

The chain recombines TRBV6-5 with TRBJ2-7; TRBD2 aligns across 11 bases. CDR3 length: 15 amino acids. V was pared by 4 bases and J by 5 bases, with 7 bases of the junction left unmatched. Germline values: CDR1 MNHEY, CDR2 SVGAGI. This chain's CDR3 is CASSSLAGGRNEQYF. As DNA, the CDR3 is TGTGCCAGCAGTTCCTTAGCGGGAGGGAGGAACGAGCAGTACTTC.

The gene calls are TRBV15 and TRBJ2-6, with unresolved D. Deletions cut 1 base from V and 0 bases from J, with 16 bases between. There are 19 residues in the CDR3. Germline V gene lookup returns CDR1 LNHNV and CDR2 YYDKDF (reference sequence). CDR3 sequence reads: CATSRVPVIASSGANVLTF. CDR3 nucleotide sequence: TGTGCCACCAGCAGAGTTCCGGTGATCGCTAGCTCTGGGGCCAACGTCCTGACTTTC.

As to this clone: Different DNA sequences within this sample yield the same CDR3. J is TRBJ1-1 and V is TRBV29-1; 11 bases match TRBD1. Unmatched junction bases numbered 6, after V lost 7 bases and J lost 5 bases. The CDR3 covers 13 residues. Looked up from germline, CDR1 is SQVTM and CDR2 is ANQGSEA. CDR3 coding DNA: TGCAGCGCCCGGACAGGGGGCAATACTGAAGCTTTCTTT. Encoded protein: CSARTGGNTEAFF.